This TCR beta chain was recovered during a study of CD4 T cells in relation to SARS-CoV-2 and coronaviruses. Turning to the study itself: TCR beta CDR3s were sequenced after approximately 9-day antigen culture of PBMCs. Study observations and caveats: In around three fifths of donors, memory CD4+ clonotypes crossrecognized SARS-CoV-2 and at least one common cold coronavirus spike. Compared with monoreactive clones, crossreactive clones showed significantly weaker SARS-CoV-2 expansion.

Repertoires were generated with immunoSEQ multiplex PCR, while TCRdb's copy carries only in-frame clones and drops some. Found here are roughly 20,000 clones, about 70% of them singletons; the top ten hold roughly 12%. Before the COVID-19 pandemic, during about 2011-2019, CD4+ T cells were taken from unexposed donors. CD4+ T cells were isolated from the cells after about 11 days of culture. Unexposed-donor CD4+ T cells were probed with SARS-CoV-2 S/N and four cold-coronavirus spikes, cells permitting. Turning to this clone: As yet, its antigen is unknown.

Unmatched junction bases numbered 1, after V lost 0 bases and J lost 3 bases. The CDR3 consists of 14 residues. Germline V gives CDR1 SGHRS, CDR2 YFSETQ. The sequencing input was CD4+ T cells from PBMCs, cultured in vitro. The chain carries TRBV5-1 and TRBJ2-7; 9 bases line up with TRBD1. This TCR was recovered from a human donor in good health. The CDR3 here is CASSLGDRVYEQYF. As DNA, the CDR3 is TGCGCCAGCAGCTTGGGGGACAGGGTCTACGAGCAGTACTTC.